Sequencing of this TCR beta chain was carried out in a study of metastatic and nonmetastatic thyroid tumors (dated by TCRdb to about 2020). Background on the whole study: The researchers compared repertoires between peripheral blood samples and tumor or nodule tissue samples from patients with malignant or benign thyroid disease.

The library was obtained by PCR. The data were produced on an Illumina HiSeq 4000. High-throughput sequencing was used to profile the CDR3 region of the TCR beta-chain in every patient. Under the source paper's analysis protocol: CDR3 differences across clinicopathological groups were used to build a classifier for discriminating distant-metastatic papillary thyroid cancer patients. The Shannon index was used to measure repertoire diversity, and the Morisita-Horn index was used to measure how similar tumor and blood repertoires were. TCRdb cleaned the public reads at Q25 with fastp, built clones with MiXCR and kept in-frame beta chains. TCRdb's processing, not the authors', yielded these V and J calls. For this sample the table gives around 23,000 clones, of which roughly 24% were detected only once. Clones ranked in the top ten supply about 18% of the sample. General study outcomes and caveats: TCR beta diversity was reported as significantly higher in malignant tumors than in benign nodules, in both blood and tumor samples.

V and J are truncated by 3 bases and 2 bases respectively, leaving an intervening sequence of 10 bases. CDR1 is given as MNHEY and CDR2 as SMNVEV, both from the germline V gene (reference sequence). The CDR3 spans 14 residues, from the cysteine through the phenylalanine. Only the CDR3 portion is preserved as DNA: 42 bases, with reading frame beginning at the first base. This clone was counted many times. Its antigen is still unknown. No quality values exist for individual bases; no much larger clone is one base distant. No patient had received any treatment before thyroid surgery. Patient clinical samples collected from about 2011 to 2018 were retrospectively analysed using T-cell receptor beta sequencing.

The sequenced sample was blood. This sequence originates from a male donor with papillary thyroid cancer or a benign thyroid nodule (not recorded which). Some clones in this sample may be carry-over from other donors' samples. This receptor chain uses TRBV27 and TRBJ1-1; TRBD1 is perhaps the D gene, given 5 matching bases. DNA sequence: TGTGCCAGCAGTTTCCACAGGCAAAACACTGAAGCTTTCTTT. Its protein reads: CASSFHRQNTEAFF.